Shown below are 15 T cell receptor beta chains from a single sample sequenced in a study of identifying expanded T cells in peripheral blood. Profiling relied on immunoSEQ multiplex PCR, and the TCRdb table lists in-frame clones only, not all of them. The sample lists around 130,000 clones; 86% were seen once. Material for sequencing was blood. The receptor source for this set is a person aged 18-70 years in good health.

V usage is TRBV7-2 and J usage is TRBJ2-7; D may be TRBD1 (5 bases). CDR1 and CDR2 (germline): SGHTA, FQGNSA. The CDR3 extends over 16 amino acids. Trimming pared 6 bases from V and 6 bases from J, leaving 24 bases between. The DNA for the CDR3 is TGTGCCAGCAGTTCTGGCGTGACAGACCTTGGCTCCGAGCAGTACTTC. Its protein product is CASSSGVTDLGSEQYF.

The genes are TRBV27 and TRBJ2-7; a weak D match, TRBD1 (5 bases). The CDR3 length is 14 residues. V was trimmed by 4 bases and J by 3 bases, leaving 13 bases between them. Germline lookup yields CDR1 MNHEY and CDR2 SMNVEV (reference sequence). For the CDR3, the DNA is TGTGCCAGCAGTTCCTGGGGTCAGGGCTACGAGCAGTACTTC. It specifies CASSSWGQGYEQYF.

The chain employs TRBV7-2 and TRBJ2-1, with D unclear. The CDR3 extends over 14 amino acids. The V end was cut by 4 bases, the J end by 10 bases, with 17 bases between. Germline V CDR1 and CDR2: SGHTA, FQGNSA. This CDR3 is CASSSALVSQEQFF. The CDR3 DNA reads TGTGCCAGCAGCTCGGCTCTAGTCTCACAGGAGCAGTTCTTC.

This sequence joins TRBV28 and TRBJ1-2; the match to TRBD1 covers 12 bases. The CDR3 contains 17 residues. V shed 6 bases, J shed 8 bases, and the junction held 16 bases outside the gene matches. Looked up from germline, CDR1 is MDHEN and CDR2 is SYDVKM. DNA of the CDR3: TGTGCCAGCAGCCCAGCCCCCGGGACAGGGGGCAAGGGGGGCTACACCTTC. Translated: CASSPAPGTGGKGGYTF.

CDR3 nucleotide sequence: TGTGCCAGCAGCCCCCAACGGACAGGGGCAGCCGGGGAGCTGTTTTTT. It encodes CASSPQRTGAAGELFF. The rearrangement uses TRBV7-4 and TRBJ2-2, with TRBD1 matching 9 bases. The CDR3 has 16 residues. Germline assignment: CDR1 SGHVT and CDR2 SQSDAQ. The V segment lost 5 bases and the J segment 6 bases; nucleotides outside the gene matches: 10. The full variable domain, completed using reference TRBV7-4 and TRBJ2-2, is GAGVSQSPRYKVAKRGRDVALRCDSISGHVTLYWYRQTLGQGSEVLTYSQSDAQRDKSGRPSGRFSAERPERSVSTLKIQRTEQGDSAVYLCASSPQRTGAAGELFFGEGSRLTVL.

V is TRBV29-1 and J is TRBJ2-7; D remains unclear. This CDR3 has 14 residues. The V gene lost 0 bases and the J gene lost 2 bases, with 11 bases spanning the gap. Germline V gene lookup returns CDR1 SQVTM and CDR2 ANQGSEA. CDR3 loop: CSVEETARTYEQYF. For the CDR3, the DNA is TGCAGCGTTGAAGAGACGGCCCGTACCTACGAGCAGTACTTC.

This clone was observed once. This chain links TRBV21-1 with TRBJ2-2. TRBV21-1 corresponds to a pseudogene. The CDR3 has 11 amino acids. This CDR3 is CASTNTGELFF. As DNA, the CDR3 is TGTGCCAGCACCAACACCGGGGAGCTGTTTTTT.

The chain has TRBV7-3 and TRBJ1-2, with 9 positions matching TRBD1. The CDR3 length is 14 residues. The germline CDR1 and CDR2 sequences are SGHTA and FQGTGA. Trimming cost V 5 bases and J 4 bases; bases outside gene matches: 5. DNA for the CDR3: TGTGCCAGCAGCCGACAGGGGGGCCTCTATGGCTACACCTTC. Protein product: CASSRQGGLYGYTF.

This rearrangement joins TRBV9 to TRBJ1-2; D remains unclear. Trimming left V 0 bases short and J 1 base short, with 10 bases between. The germline V gene encodes CDR1 SGDLS and CDR2 YYNGEE. There are 15 residues in the CDR3. The CDR3 loop reads CASSVERKGNYGYTF. The CDR3 coding sequence is TGTGCCAGCAGCGTAGAGAGGAAGGGTAACTATGGCTACACCTTC.

The rearrangement links TRBV2 to TRBJ1-2; 10 positions agree with TRBD1. The CDR3 contains 14 residues. Germline CDR1 reads SNHLY; CDR2 reads FYNNEI. V was pared by 1 base and J by 5 bases, with 1 base of the junction left unmatched. CDR3 loop: CASSEVGQGYGYTF. CDR3 DNA: TGTGCCAGCAGTGAAGTGGGACAGGGGTATGGCTACACCTTC.

V gene TRBV5-6 combines with J gene TRBJ2-2, with 7 bases fitting TRBD1. The V gene end was trimmed by 4 bases and the J gene end by 6 bases; junction bases not matched to a gene: 12. Looked up from germline, CDR1 is SGHDT and CDR2 is YYEEEE. This CDR3 region has 16 residues. The CDR3 loop is CASSRGTVPLPGELFF. In nucleotides, the CDR3 is TGTGCCAGCAGCAGGGGGACAGTTCCTCTCCCCGGGGAGCTGTTTTTT.

The chain links TRBV7-2 to TRBJ1-5; a weak D match, TRBD1 (5 bases). Per the germline V gene, CDR1 is SGHTA and CDR2 is FQGNSA. This CDR3 contains 13 residues. V was cut by 7 bases and J by 7 bases, with 14 bases left in between. In nucleotides, the CDR3 is TGTGCCAGCACCTCGACAAGGGGACAGCCCCAGCATTTT. It specifies CASTSTRGQPQHF.

The genes are TRBV5-1 and TRBJ2-7; 12 bases agree with TRBD2. V lost 3 bases to trimming and J lost 1 base; unmatched junction nucleotides: 2. Germline lookup yields CDR1 SGHRS and CDR2 YFSETQ. The CDR3 runs 15 residues. The CDR3 region is CASSSTSGGSYEQYF. CDR3 bases: TGCGCCAGCAGCTCAACTAGCGGGGGGTCCTACGAGCAGTACTTC.

This chain connects TRBV4-3 to TRBJ2-4; D is perhaps TRBD1 (5 bases). V dropped 1 base and J dropped 8 bases, with 21 bases sitting between them. The CDR3 is 17 amino acids. In germline, CDR1 is LGHNA, CDR2 YSLEER. For the CDR3, the DNA is TGCGCCAGCAGCCAAGTACAGGCACTAAGGTTAGGGGACATTCAGTACTTC. It translates to CASSQVQALRLGDIQYF.

V usage is TRBV5-1 and J usage is TRBJ1-5; D gene unclear. CDR1 is SGHRS, CDR2 YFSETQ, per germline. The V end was cut by 7 bases, the J end by 3 bases, with 14 bases between. The CDR3 length is 14 residues. The CDR3 bases are TGCGCCAGCCGTGAGGGTTTCGACAATCAGCCCCAGCATTTT. Its translation: CASREGFDNQPQHF.